One sample yielded the 32 T cell receptor beta chains listed below, sequenced in a study of cytomegalovirus exposure and HLA in healthy donors. The PCR was carried out with 60 Vbeta primers and 13 Jbeta primers. The method was immunoSEQ multiplex PCR; TCRdb's version includes in-frame clones alone and lacks a portion of them. The sample includes 60,000 to 80,000 clones. The specimen was PBMCs. The receptor source for this set is a man aged 35 to 55 in good health and CMV-seronegative.

The chain uses TRBV23-1 and TRBJ2-5, with 9 positions matching TRBD2. TRBV23-1 is known as an ORF, though its function is uncertain. The CDR3 has 20 amino acids. The ends lost 0 bases at V and 5 bases at J; junction bases unmatched: 19. CDR3 in amino acids: CASSQSSAPQRGAGWETQYF. CDR3 nucleotides: TGCGCCAGCAGTCAATCATCCGCCCCCCAGCGGGGGGCCGGGTGGGAGACCCAGTACTTC.

This chain connects TRBV2 to TRBJ2-7, with D possibly matching TRBD2 (7 bases). The CDR3 length is 14 residues. V shed 11 bases and J shed 2 bases, with 19 bases lying between them. Germline V gene data show CDR1 as SNHLY and CDR2 as FYNNEI. The CDR3 region is CAGTRGGTTYEQYF. DNA for the CDR3: TGTGCCGGGACAAGGGGGGGCACTACCTACGAGCAGTACTTC.

The V and J genes are TRBV5-1 and TRBJ2-7; D is perhaps TRBD1 (6 bases). CDR3 size: 13 residues. Trimming took off 4 bases at V and 5 bases at J, with 13 bases between the two ends. Germline lookup yields CDR1 SGHRS and CDR2 YFSETQ. The chain's CDR3 is CASSNREGDEQYF. The CDR3 nucleotides read TGCGCCAGCAGCAACAGGGAAGGCGACGAGCAGTACTTC.

The genes are TRBV29-1 and TRBJ2-5; no clear D gene. Germline CDR1 SQVTM, CDR2 ANQGSEA. The germline V and J ends were trimmed by 7 bases and 5 bases, with 5 bases remaining between them. The CDR3 sequence is 9 residues long. CDR3 coding DNA: TGCAGCGCCGGGGAGACCCAGTACTTC. It specifies CSAGETQYF.

The chain recombines TRBV7-2 with TRBJ2-7, with unresolved D. Germline lookup yields CDR1 SGHTA and CDR2 FQGNSA. The CDR3 covers 11 residues. Trimming left V 4 bases short and J 3 bases short, with 4 bases between. CDR3 amino acids: CASSSYYEQYF. The CDR3, as DNA: TGTGCCAGCAGCTCCTACTACGAGCAGTACTTC.

This chain links TRBV27 with TRBJ1-5, with TRBD1 matching over 7 bases. Germline V gene sequence: CDR1 MNHEY, CDR2 SMNVEV (reference sequence). This CDR3 comprises 15 residues. V shed 5 bases, J shed 0 bases, and the junction held 4 bases outside the gene matches. The DNA for the CDR3 is TGTGCCAGCAGTCGGACAGGCCTTAGCAATCAGCCCCAGCATTTT. Encoded protein: CASSRTGLSNQPQHF.

The chain is built from TRBV7-9 and TRBJ1-2; possibly TRBD1 for D (5 bases). Germline lookup yields CDR1 SEHNR and CDR2 FQNEAQ (reference sequence). Trimming cost V 1 base and J 2 bases, with 11 bases left between them. This CDR3 contains 15 residues. The CDR3: CASSLGGGTNYGYTF. DNA of the CDR3: TGTGCCAGCAGCTTAGGGGGGGGGACGAACTATGGCTACACCTTC.

The chain is built from TRBV7-8 and TRBJ2-7; 12 nucleotides align to TRBD1. Germline CDR1 reads SGHVS; CDR2 reads FQNEAQ. Trimming cost V 5 bases and J 4 bases; bases outside gene matches: 3. The CDR3 totals 14 residues. This CDR3 is CASSVGQGAYEQYF. In DNA form, the CDR3 reads TGTGCCAGCAGCGTGGGACAGGGGGCTTACGAGCAGTACTTC.

The genes are TRBV25-1 and TRBJ1-1; 7 positions agree with TRBD1. V lost 5 bases and J lost 12; bases outside the gene matches: 6. The germline V gene has CDR1 MGHDK and CDR2 SYGVNS. There are 11 residues in the CDR3. The DNA of the CDR3 is TGTGCCAGCAGTTTGGGACAGATCCCTTTCTTT. This sequence encodes CASSLGQIPFF. The full variable domain, completed using reference TRBV25-1 and TRBJ1-1, is EADIYQTPRYLVIGTGKKITLECSQTMGHDKMYWYQQDPGMELHLIHYSYGVNSTEKGDLSSESTVSRIRTEHFPLTLESARPSHTSQYLCASSLGQIPFFGQGTRLTVV.

The chain carries TRBV7-2 and TRBJ2-7; 14 nucleotides line up with TRBD2. The V gene end was trimmed by 7 bases and the J gene end by 6 bases; junction bases not matched to a gene: 11. The CDR3 has 16 amino acids. Germline values: CDR1 SGHTA, CDR2 FQGNSA. The CDR3 protein is CASTLRGLAGDVEQYF. CDR3 DNA sequence: TGTGCCAGCACCCTTAGGGGACTAGCGGGAGATGTCGAGCAGTACTTC.

This chain joins TRBV6-5 and TRBJ2-7, with D hard to call. V lost 5 bases and J 2 bases, leaving 10 bases between the germline ends. The germline V gene has CDR1 MNHEY and CDR2 SVGAGI. CDR3 length equals 13 residues. The CDR3 spells CASSAGSAYEQYF. The CDR3 DNA is TGTGCCAGCAGTGCCGGCAGCGCCTACGAGCAGTACTTC.

The chain is built from TRBV25-1 and TRBJ1-2, with TRBD1 identical over 8 bases. Per the germline V gene, CDR1 is MGHDK and CDR2 is SYGVNS. The V segment lost 6 bases and the J segment 3 bases; nucleotides outside the gene matches: 15. CDR3 size: 17 residues. The CDR3 bases are TGTGCCAGCAGATCGAACAGACAGGGGTTTTTTGACTATGGCTACACCTTC. It is translated as CASRSNRQGFFDYGYTF.

The chain carries TRBV28 and TRBJ1-2; D remains unclear. Trimming took 6 bases from V and 3 from J, leaving 11 bases between them. The CDR3 loop spans 13 amino acids. Germline CDR1 MDHEN, CDR2 SYDVKM. The CDR3 spells CASSSTAYYGYTF. CDR3 DNA sequence: TGTGCCAGCAGCTCAACAGCTTACTATGGCTACACCTTC.

This rearrangement joins TRBV7-2 to TRBJ2-2; D remains unclear. V lost 2 bases and J 1 base, leaving 17 bases between the germline ends. The CDR3 covers 18 residues. Looked up from germline, CDR1 is SGHTA and CDR2 is FQGNSA. CDR3 coding DNA: TGTGCCAGCAGCTTAAGCCACTTTAGAGGCAGGAACACCGGGGAGCTGTTTTTT. It specifies CASSLSHFRGRNTGELFF.

J is TRBJ2-1 and V is TRBV28, with TRBD2 matching 9 bases. J gave up 6 bases and V 5 bases, and 11 bases lay outside the gene matches. CDR3 size: 16 residues. The V gene's germline CDR1 is MDHEN and CDR2 SYDVKM. The CDR3 DNA is TGTGCCAGCAGTCTTCCCGGCGGGAGGGCCTTCAATGAGCAGTTCTTC. This translates into CASSLPGGRAFNEQFF.

The chain links TRBV6-6 to TRBJ1-4, with a possible D match to TRBD1 (5 bases). V was trimmed by 0 bases and J by 8 bases, leaving 13 bases between them. Germline values: CDR1 MNHNY, CDR2 SVGAGI (reference sequence). The CDR3 is 15 amino acids. The CDR3 sequence is CASSYSRARGEKLFF. DNA for the CDR3: TGTGCCAGCAGTTACTCAAGGGCACGGGGGGAAAAACTGTTTTTT.

The chain employs TRBV4-2 and TRBJ1-6; TRBD1 agrees at 7 bases. V dropped 0 bases and J dropped 8; count of bases not matched to a gene: 7. The CDR3 consists of 16 residues. CDR1 and CDR2 (germline): LGHNA, YNFKEQ. DNA for the CDR3: TGTGCCAGCAGCCAAGAAGGGGGGCAGGGGGATTCACCCCTCCACTTT. It is translated as CASSQEGGQGDSPLHF.

The chain employs TRBV9 and TRBJ2-2, with 13 bases lining up with TRBD2. J was trimmed by 5 bases and V by 3 bases; bases with no gene match: 7. CDR3 length: 17 amino acids. CDR1 is SGDLS and CDR2 is YYNGEE in the germline V gene. CDR3 amino acids: CASSAGLAGPGTGELFF. The CDR3, as DNA: TGTGCCAGCAGCGCGGGACTAGCGGGACCGGGAACCGGGGAGCTGTTTTTT.

The CDR3 protein is CASSEFTSGTSTDTQYF. The CDR3 nucleotides read TGTGCCAGCAGTGAATTCACTAGCGGTACTAGCACAGATACGCAGTATTTT. The chain joins TRBV25-1 to TRBJ2-3; TRBD2 agrees at 8 bases. The CDR3 has 17 residues. The germline CDR1 and CDR2 sequences are MGHDK and SYGVNS. The V and J ends lost 1 base and 0 bases, in that order; junction bases with no gene match: 6. The full variable domain, in which reference TRBV25-1 and TRBJ2-3 provide the parts outside the CDR3, is EADIYQTPRYLVIGTGKKITLECSQTMGHDKMYWYQQDPGMELHLIHYSYGVNSTEKGDLSSESTVSRIRTEHFPLTLESARPSHTSQYLCASSEFTSGTSTDTQYFGPGTRLTVL.

V usage is TRBV7-2 and J usage is TRBJ1-5, with D possibly being TRBD1 (6 bases). CDR3 size: 14 residues. Trimming shortened V by 5 bases and J by 3 bases, and 11 bases separated the two germline ends. In germline, CDR1 is SGHTA, CDR2 FQGNSA. Here the CDR3 reads CASSLRTDNQPQHF. In nucleotides, the CDR3 is TGTGCCAGCAGCCTTCGGACAGACAATCAGCCCCAGCATTTT.

The rearrangement uses TRBV12-1 and TRBJ2-3; the table's D call, TRBD2, has no DNA check behind it. TRBV12-1 is designated a pseudogene. There are 16 residues in the CDR3. This chain's CDR3 is CASSSTTELSTDTQYF. In nucleotides, the CDR3 is TGTGCCAGCAGCTCCACCACCGAACTTAGCACAGATACGCAGTATTTT.

The genes are TRBV19 and TRBJ1-1; D is ambiguous. V was pared by 10 bases and J by 0 bases, with 12 bases between. In germline, CDR1 is LNHDA, CDR2 SQIVND (reference sequence). CDR3 length: 13 amino acids. CDR3 in amino acids: CATRGQVNTEAFF. CDR3 DNA sequence: TGTGCCACCCGAGGGCAGGTGAACACTGAAGCTTTCTTT.

With regard to this clone: Other nucleotide sequences in the sample specify the same CDR3. The chain is built from TRBV5-6 and TRBJ1-1; 7 bases match TRBD1. The CDR3 spans 14 residues. The J segment lost 1 base and the V segment lost 4 bases, leaving 4 bases of the junction unmatched. Germline V gene sequence: CDR1 SGHDT, CDR2 YYEEEE. The CDR3 nucleotides are TGTGCCAGCAGCCTCCGGACAGGGAACACTGAAGCTTTCTTT. It yields the protein CASSLRTGNTEAFF. Full variable domain (rest looked up from reference TRBV5-6 and TRBJ1-1): DAGVTQSPTHLIKTRGQQVTLRCSPKSGHDTVSWYQQALGQGPQFIFQYYEEEERQRGNFPDRFSGHQFPNYSSELNVNALLLGDSALYLCASSLRTGNTEAFFGQGTRLTVV.

V is TRBV4-3 and J is TRBJ1-2; no firm D call. The CDR3 consists of 14 residues. Per germline, CDR1 LGHNA and CDR2 YSLEER. V lost 2 bases to trimming and J lost 5 bases, with 12 bases between them. The CDR3 region has the DNA TGCGCCAGCAGCCAAAAAAGAGGAATATATGGCTACACCTTC. It is translated as CASSQKRGIYGYTF.

The rearrangement uses TRBV7-9 and TRBJ1-5, with no clear D. Looked up from germline, CDR1 is SEHNR and CDR2 is FQNEAQ (reference sequence). The CDR3 sequence is 13 residues long. Between the trimmed V and J ends, which lost 1 base and 6 bases, there was a span of 7 bases. CDR3 bases: TGTGCCAGCAGCTTAGGGGGAGTTCAGCCCCAGCATTTT. Translating it yields CASSLGGVQPQHF.

The chain couples TRBV7-6 to TRBJ2-1, with D perhaps TRBD1 (5 bases). The CDR3 totals 11 residues. Trimming took 5 bases from V and 9 from J, leaving 8 bases between them. Germline CDR1 reads SGHVS; CDR2 reads FNYEAQ. The CDR3 nucleotides read TGTGCCAGCAGCCTTAGGGGTGAGCAGTTCTTC. Its protein is CASSLRGEQFF.

The gene calls are TRBV5-4 and TRBJ2-7; weak D call: TRBD1 (6 bases). Germline V gene sequence: CDR1 SGHNT, CDR2 YYREEE (reference sequence). The CDR3 has 14 residues. V lost 4 bases, J lost 2 bases, and 13 bases lay in between. The CDR3 loop is CASSLGGPTYEQYF. The CDR3 DNA follows: TGTGCCAGCAGCCTTGGGGGCCCGACCTACGAGCAGTACTTC. The full variable domain, with the rest looked up from reference TRBV5-4 and TRBJ2-7, is ETGVTQSPTHLIKTRGQQVTLRCSSQSGHNTVSWYQQALGQGPQFIFQYYREEENGRGNFPPRFSGLQFPNYSSELNVNALELDDSALYLCASSLGGPTYEQYFGPGTRLTVT.

V usage is TRBV7-2 and J usage is TRBJ2-3; 7 bases fit TRBD2. Germline assignment: CDR1 SGHTA and CDR2 FQGNSA. Germline trimming cut 3 bases from V and 5 bases from J; bases unmatched to any gene: 5. The CDR3 has 14 residues. Written as DNA, the CDR3 is TGTGCCAGCAGCTTCGTCGCGGGAGAAGATACGCAGTATTTT. Translating it yields CASSFVAGEDTQYF.

The V and J genes are TRBV10-3 and TRBJ2-1; tentatively, D is TRBD1 (5 bases). The ends were cut back, 6 bases at V and 4 bases at J, with 16 bases in the middle. This CDR3 has 15 amino acids. Per germline, CDR1 ENHRY and CDR2 SYGVKD. The CDR3 region is CAISPQVAGYNEQFF. The DNA of the CDR3 is TGTGCCATCAGCCCACAGGTCGCCGGGTACAATGAGCAGTTCTTC.

CDR3 bases: TGCAGCGCCGGACAGGGGGCCTACGAGCAGTACTTC. Protein sequence: CSAGQGAYEQYF. This chain uses TRBV29-1 with TRBJ2-7; TRBD1 matches at 10 bases. Germline lookup yields CDR1 SQVTM and CDR2 ANQGSEA. The V gene end was trimmed by 7 bases and the J gene end by 2 bases; junction bases not matched to a gene: 2. The length of the CDR3 is 12 residues.

The rearrangement uses TRBV30 and TRBJ1-1; 9 bases line up with TRBD1. Germline CDR1 reads GTSNPN; CDR2 reads SVGIG (reference sequence). The CDR3 runs to 13 residues. V shed 5 bases and J 5 bases; nucleotides not matched to a gene: 6. The CDR3: CAWSGTGSTEAFF. In DNA, the CDR3 is TGTGCCTGGTCCGGGACAGGGTCGACTGAAGCTTTCTTT.

The rearrangement links TRBV7-9 to TRBJ2-1; 9 nucleotides agree with TRBD2. The CDR3 loop spans 16 amino acids. J gave up 9 bases and V 0 bases, and 9 bases lay outside the gene matches. Germline V gene sequence: CDR1 SEHNR, CDR2 FQNEAQ (reference sequence). The CDR3 DNA is TGTGCCAGCAGCTTAGCTCGCGGGGGGGGCCAAAGTGAGCAGTTCTTC. It yields the protein CASSLARGGGQSEQFF.